The present T cell receptor beta chain was sequenced within a study of post-analysis software for immune sequencing data (dated by TCRdb to about 2015). Concerning the study at large: The recorded disease courses included relapsing-remitting, secondary progressive and progressive-relapsing multiple sclerosis, and some patients had no subtype annotation. Patient repertoires were compared against roughly 11 previously published healthy control repertoires from donors aged roughly 6 to 28 years. A subset of samples was prepared in parallel using single-end sample barcoding, then pooled and co-amplified after Illumina adapter ligation. What the authors observed across the whole study: Direct clustering with F measure showed strong co-clustering of samples prepared in the same batch, prompting a batch-effect correction. Multiple sclerosis patients had significantly lower normalized Chao1 diversity than controls, a result that suggests substantial peripheral T-cell clonal expansion. The control group was slightly older than the multiple sclerosis patient group. Roughly 5 TRBV segments, including TRBV5-6, TRBV5-1 and TRBV20-1, were significantly more frequent in patients than controls.

The library was built by means of PCR. Sequencer: Illumina HiSeq 2500. To reduce PCR and sequencing biases, unique molecular identifiers were incorporated into the TCR beta cDNA libraries. Every 1 to 10 million input T cells yielded around 500,000 cDNA molecules, meaning each molecule approximated one T cell. The patient libraries were prepared and sequenced using the same protocol as the earlier healthy control dataset. Samples belonging to the same batch were prepared together, multiplexed and sequenced on a shared HiSeq lane. On the study's bioinformatics: Raw barcoded reads were processed with MIGEC, discarding single-read molecular identifier groups before consensus assembly and CDR3 extraction. Clonotype tables were post-analysed with VDJtools, and diversity was normalized by down-sampling all datasets to the smallest sample size. To correct batch-related cross-sample contamination, repertoire overlap clustering matched CDR3 amino acid sequences but not nucleotide sequences. Starting from the raw public reads, TCRdb applied fastp trimming at Q25, assembled clones with MiXCR and retained in-frame beta chains. CDR3 protein sequences are deduplicated, and each keeps its most common genes and DNA. None of the V and J calls come from the authors' own analysis; TCRdb made them. Here the sample has some 690,000 distinct CDR3 sequences; 55% to 60% occur a single time. The top ten clones comprise approximately 10% of the sample.

As regards this clonotype: What antigen it recognizes has not been identified. No much larger clone is present one base from it, and per-base qualities are unavailable.

To demonstrate the VDJtools post-analysis software, the study profiled TCR beta repertoires from the peripheral blood of some 13 young patients with multiple sclerosis. The patients with multiple sclerosis were children and adolescents between 6 and 15 years of age. The V and J ends are trimmed by 5 bases and 2 bases, leaving 14 bases between them. The CDR3 sequence holds 15 residues, the cysteine and phenylalanine included. Kept here is only the CDR3 DNA, which spans 45 bases and is read in frame from base 1. Reading the germline V gene gives CDR1 SGHTA and CDR2 FQGNSA. The sequence is built from TRBV7-2 and TRBJ2-3, with the D gene not confidently named. The TCR originated in a girl aged 2-10 years with multiple sclerosis. Sequenced material: blood. The nucleotides are TGTGCCAGCAGCCAGCTGCGGACCCACACAGATACGCAGTATTTT. Translation gives CASSQLRTHTDTQYF.